Listed below are T cell receptor beta chains from one sample, sequenced in a study of CD8+CD57+ T cells in acquired aplastic anemia. TCRdb analysed the reads with MiXCR anew, one entry per CDR3 protein. The repertoire has 150,000 to 200,000 distinct CDR3 sequences, around 60% of them found once; the top ten carry roughly 44%. Sequenced input: sorted CD4+, CD8+, or CD8+CD57+ T cells (not recorded which) from PBMCs. The receptors derive from a human donor in good health. The CDR3 runs from the conserved cysteine through the conserved F or W. The D gene is left open where the match is weak. Size is omitted from some rows. Given values are once, few, many or a class for expanded clones.

>.|TRBV10-3|TRBJ2-6|.
CAIRQGSGANVLTF
TGTGCCATAAGGCAGGGCTCTGGGGCCAACGTCCTGACTTTC
>.|TRBV20-1|TRBJ2-3|TRBD2
CSARGVAGATDTQYF
TGCAGTGCTAGAGGGGTAGCGGGAGCCACAGATACGCAGTATTTT
>.|TRBV7-9|TRBJ2-3|TRBD2
CASSRIAGGPIGSDTQYF
TGTGCCAGCAGTCGAATAGCGGGAGGGCCGATAGGGTCAGATACGCAGTATTTT
>.|TRBV2|TRBJ1-2|.
CASSEARINYGYTF
TGTGCCAGCAGTGAAGCAAGGATTAACTATGGCTACACCTTC
>once|TRBV7-9|TRBJ2-2|.
CASSPGTGPGELFF
TGTGCCAGCAGCCCCGGAACGGGGCCCGGGGAGCTGTTTTTT
>many|TRBV5-8|TRBJ2-1|.
CASGAELGFDEQFF
TGTGCCAGCGGGGCAGAGTTGGGGTTCGATGAGCAGTTCTTC
>.|TRBV20-1|TRBJ1-5|TRBD1
CSARPETGMDQPQHF
TGCAGTGCTAGACCTGAGACAGGGATGGATCAGCCCCAGCATTTT
>.|TRBV2|TRBJ2-1|TRBD1
CASIEGAMGF
TGTGCCAGTATCGAGGGGGCAATGGGCTTC
>.|TRBV7-2|TRBJ1-5|.
CASSLGRGRTDTQHF
TGTGCCAGCAGCTTAGGGCGGGGGCGCACAGATACGCAGCATTTT
>few|TRBV27|TRBJ2-6|.
CASRTLAAAGANVLTF
TGTGCCAGCAGGACACTGGCGGCGGCTGGGGCCAACGTCCTGACTTTC
>.|TRBV2|TRBJ2-7|TRBD1
CASSEETGEYYEQYF
TGTGCCAGCAGTGAGGAGACAGGGGAATACTACGAGCAGTACTTC
>many|TRBV6-5|TRBJ2-7|TRBD1
CASSPLKGQGADEQYF
TGTGCCAGCAGTCCCCTCAAGGGCCAGGGGGCTGACGAGCAGTACTTC
>.|TRBV7-9|TRBJ2-7|TRBD1
CASSLGQGLGEQYF
TGTGCCAGCAGCTTGGGACAGGGACTCGGCGAGCAGTACTTC
>few|TRBV20-1|TRBJ1-2|.
CSARDVAVANYGYTF
TGCAGTGCTAGAGATGTGGCAGTAGCTAACTATGGCTACACCTTC
>.|TRBV20-1|TRBJ1-3|TRBD1
CSARETGRGNTIYF
TGCAGTGCTAGAGAGACAGGGAGGGGAAACACCATATATTTT
>many|TRBV4-3|TRBJ2-3|TRBD1
CASSQDLGDRESDTQYF
TGCGCCAGCAGCCAAGATTTAGGGGACAGGGAGTCAGATACGCAGTATTTT
>.|TRBV15|TRBJ2-7|TRBD1
CATSTVGQGAYEQYF
TGTGCCACCAGCACCGTCGGTCAGGGGGCTTACGAGCAGTACTTC
>few|TRBV9|TRBJ1-6|.
CASSALPDSPLHF
TGTGCCAGCAGCGCCCTTCCCGATTCACCCCTCCACTTT
>few|TRBV6-4|TRBJ2-3|TRBD2
CASSPGTSGADTQYF
TGTGCCAGCAGCCCCGGGACTAGCGGGGCAGATACGCAGTATTTT
>.|TRBV9|TRBJ2-5|.
CASSALGQETQYF
TGTGCCAGCAGCGCCCTCGGGCAAGAGACCCAGTACTTC
>.|TRBV7-9|TRBJ2-3|TRBD2
CASSVTSGGAPDTQYF
TGTGCCAGCAGTGTTACTAGCGGGGGGGCCCCAGATACGCAGTATTTT
>.|TRBV7-2|TRBJ2-7|.
CASSSTAYEQYF
TGTGCCAGCAGCTCGACAGCCTACGAGCAGTACTTC
>once|TRBV20-1|TRBJ1-2|.
CSAIQDRTFYGYTF
TGCAGTGCTATCCAAGACAGGACCTTCTATGGCTACACCTTC
>.|TRBV7-8|TRBJ1-2|.
CASSPSLDTYGYTF
TGTGCCAGCAGCCCCTCACTCGATACCTATGGCTACACCTTC
>.|TRBV19|TRBJ2-2|.
CASSIYLQLNNGVLFF
TGTGCCAGTAGTATCTATTTACAGCTTAACAACGGGGTGCTGTTTTTT
>.|TRBV7-9|TRBJ2-7|TRBD1
CASSAPGQGYEQYF
TGTGCCAGCAGCGCGCCGGGACAGGGCTACGAGCAGTACTTC
>.|TRBV24-1|TRBJ2-3|.
CATSGAASADTQYF
TGTGCCACCAGTGGAGCAGCCTCCGCCGATACGCAGTATTTT
>once|TRBV2|TRBJ2-7|TRBD2
CASGGRPSGGYEQYF
TGTGCCAGCGGGGGGAGGCCTAGCGGGGGTTACGAGCAGTACTTC
>few|TRBV2|TRBJ2-7|TRBD1
CASVEGQDSYEQYF
TGTGCCTCCGTTGAGGGACAGGATTCCTACGAGCAGTACTTC
>.|TRBV10-3|TRBJ2-2|.
CAISESQNTGELFF
TGTGCCATCAGTGAGTCGCAGAACACCGGGGAGCTGTTTTTT
>.|TRBV7-2|TRBJ2-7|.
CASSLRQGPNEQYF
TGTGCCAGCAGCTTGAGGCAGGGACCCAACGAGCAGTACTTC
>.|TRBV7-9|TRBJ2-6|.
CASSSAGANVLTF
TGTGCCAGCAGCTCCGCCGGGGCCAACGTCCTGACTTTC
>many|TRBV5-6|TRBJ2-3|.
CASRRASTDTQYF
TGTGCCAGCAGACGAGCTAGCACAGATACGCAGTATTTT
>.|TRBV19|TRBJ2-7|TRBD2
CASVSGSRPWGQYF
TGTGCCAGTGTCAGCGGGAGCCGGCCGTGGGGGCAGTACTTC
>few|TRBV10-2|TRBJ2-1|TRBD2
CATSGGSARFF
TGCGCCACCAGTGGCGGGAGTGCTCGGTTCTTC
>.|TRBV20-1|TRBJ2-7|.
CSARGERNYEQYF
TGCAGTGCTAGAGGGGAGCGGAACTACGAGCAGTACTTC
>.|TRBV25-1|TRBJ1-2|.
CASSFVRDGYTF
TGCGCCAGCAGTTTCGTCAGGGATGGCTACACCTTC
>.|TRBV7-6|TRBJ2-2|.
CASSRTGPYNELFF
TGTGCCAGCAGCCGTACCGGGCCTTACAATGAGCTGTTTTTT
>.|TRBV24-1|TRBJ2-1|TRBD1
CATSDPRQGEDEQFF
TGTGCCACCAGTGATCCTAGACAGGGTGAGGATGAGCAGTTCTTC
>.|TRBV7-2|TRBJ2-6|TRBD1
CASSLQGATGANVLTF
TGTGCCAGCAGCTTACAGGGGGCGACTGGGGCCAACGTCCTGACTTTC
>.|TRBV24-1|TRBJ2-5|.
CATSVVGRETQYF
TGTGCCACCAGTGTGGTAGGGCGGGAGACCCAGTACTTC
>.|TRBV19|TRBJ1-1|TRBD1
CASSIGGQTLNTEAFF
TGTGCCAGTAGTATTGGGGGACAGACATTGAACACTGAAGCTTTCTTT
>many|TRBV20-1|TRBJ2-7|.
CSARDPGLTYEQYF
TGCAGTGCTAGAGATCCGGGCCTAACCTACGAGCAGTACTTC
>many|TRBV18|TRBJ2-7|.
CASSEIHYEQYF
TGTGCCAGCTCAGAAATTCACTACGAGCAGTACTTC
>.|TRBV20-1|TRBJ2-7|.
CSARDYAKLGDEQYF
TGCAGTGCTAGAGATTATGCTAAGCTAGGGGACGAGCAGTACTTC